The T cell receptor beta chain under discussion was sequenced for a study of response to subunit inactivated influenza vaccine. This CDR3 has 15 residues. Germline V gene sequence: CDR1 MGHRA, CDR2 YSYEKL. V was cut by 3 bases and J by 4 bases, with 15 bases left in between. In its sample, this clonotype was seen many times. MiXCR, run by TCRdb on the RT-PCR reads, gives a single entry per CDR3 protein. The table lists roughly 540,000 distinct CDR3 sequences, approximately 20% of them singletons. This sample was also put to use in a study of T cells expressing NK-cell markers. That source notes: cDNA encoding TCR beta was synthesized via 5'RACE template switching incorporating UMIs. It was sorted CD3+CD56-NKG2C+, CD3+CD56+NKG2C- and CD3+CD56+NKG2C+ T cells that provided the TCR beta repertoires. Seropositivity for HCMV was found in seven of the eight sequenced donors, with one seronegative. Of CD8+ T cells, roughly 1.0-8% belonged to dominant NKG2C+ clonotypes in roughly 6 donors.

This sequence joins TRBV4-1 and TRBJ1-2, with D unresolved. The source is a man aged 50 to 59 who received an inactivated influenza vaccine. Sequences were derived from CD4+ T cells sorted from PBMCs, sampled 11 to 12 days after vaccination. Here the CDR3 reads CASSQDVSGSYGYTF. DNA of the CDR3: TGCGCCAGCAGCCAGGACGTCAGCGGGTCCTATGGCTACACCTTC.